Each of the 16 T cell receptor beta chains below was sequenced from the same sample in a study of cytomegalovirus exposure and HLA in healthy donors. Primers: 60 Vbeta forward and 13 Jbeta reverse. Using immunoSEQ multiplex PCR, the repertoire was profiled, and TCRdb retains in-frame clones only, with some absent. The sample yields over 100,000 clones, about 83% seen once. What was sequenced was PBMCs. These receptors originate from a female donor in good health and CMV-seronegative.

V gene TRBV20-1 combines with J gene TRBJ1-2, with D possibly TRBD1 on 6 matching bases. Per germline, CDR1 DFQATT and CDR2 SNEGSKA (reference sequence). The length of the CDR3 is 10 residues. V was pared by 6 bases and J by 8 bases, with 10 bases between. CDR3 in DNA: TGCAGTGCGGGGGACACCGGCTACACCTTC. It codes for CSAGDTGYTF.

The chain recombines TRBV19 with TRBJ2-1; 10 bases are a match to TRBD2. Trimming cost V 8 bases and J 8 bases; bases outside gene matches: 18. This CDR3 has 17 residues. CDR1 and CDR2 from the germline V gene are LNHDA and SQIVND (reference sequence). CDR3 sequence (DNA): TGTGCCAGTTCCGAAGGACTAAGCGGGGGGGCAGGGGATGAGCAGTTCTTC. This gives the protein CASSEGLSGGAGDEQFF.

The genes are TRBV7-2 and TRBJ2-4, with 8 bases that match TRBD2. J lost 1 base, V lost 5 bases, and 13 bases had no gene match. Germline CDR1 SGHTA, CDR2 FQGNSA. This CDR3 contains 18 residues. The CDR3 here is CASSPPGFGGAAKNIQYF. Here the CDR3 DNA reads TGTGCCAGCAGCCCACCCGGGTTCGGGGGGGCGGCCAAAAACATTCAGTACTTC.

This clone was detected once. The rearrangement uses TRBV5-1 and TRBJ2-1; 11 bases agree with TRBD2. This CDR3 contains 16 residues. Germline values: CDR1 SGHRS, CDR2 YFSETQ. J was trimmed by 4 bases and V by 1 base; bases with no gene match: 4. CDR3 protein: CASSLTSGGSYNEQFF. CDR3 DNA sequence: TGCGCCAGCAGCTTGACTAGCGGGGGATCTTACAATGAGCAGTTCTTC.

The rearrangement joins TRBV2 to TRBJ2-1, with TRBD2 identical over 9 bases. Germline V lookup: CDR1 SNHLY, CDR2 FYNNEI. The CDR3 is made up of 17 amino acids. V lost 6 bases and J lost 4; bases outside the gene matches: 13. The CDR3 coding sequence is TGTGCCAGCAGATTGGCGGGGGGGCAGTCGGGTTACAATGAGCAGTTCTTC. Its protein is CASRLAGGQSGYNEQFF.

The rearrangement joins TRBV9 to TRBJ2-7; the match to TRBD1 covers 7 bases. CDR3 size: 14 residues. J gave up 2 bases and V 4 bases, and 6 bases lay outside the gene matches. Germline lookup yields CDR1 SGDLS and CDR2 YYNGEE. CDR3 sequence reads: CASSPGTVAYEQYF. For the CDR3, the DNA is TGTGCCAGCAGCCCAGGGACAGTGGCCTACGAGCAGTACTTC.

V is TRBV28 and J is TRBJ2-3; no reliable D call. The germline gives CDR1 MDHEN, CDR2 SYDVKM. The CDR3 has 11 amino acids. V lost 4 bases to trimming and J lost 6 bases, with 5 bases between them. The CDR3 loop is CASSSLDTQYF. In DNA form, the CDR3 reads TGTGCCAGCAGTTCTTTGGATACGCAGTATTTT.

This clone showed up just a few times. The chain uses TRBV10-2 and TRBJ1-1; 7 nucleotides agree with TRBD1. This CDR3 comprises 15 residues. V lost 7 bases to trimming and J lost 2 bases; unmatched junction nucleotides: 10. Germline V gives CDR1 WSHSY, CDR2 SAAADI. CDR3 sequence: CASTGTVESNTEAFF. CDR3 in DNA: TGCGCCAGCACTGGGACAGTCGAGTCTAACACTGAAGCTTTCTTT.

The chain is built from TRBV30 and TRBJ2-3; a possible D gene is TRBD2 (5 bases). The CDR3 is 12 amino acids. Looked up from germline, CDR1 is GTSNPN and CDR2 is SVGIG (reference sequence). Trimming took off 2 bases at V and 3 bases at J, with 6 bases between the two ends. In nucleotides, the CDR3 is TGTGCCTGGAGTCCGGGGACAGATACGCAGTATTTT. It yields the protein CAWSPGTDTQYF.

The rearrangement uses TRBV5-6 and TRBJ2-4; 9 bases map to TRBD1. This CDR3 comprises 14 residues. V was clipped by 4 bases and J by 7 bases; unmatched bases: 6. Germline V lookup: CDR1 SGHDT, CDR2 YYEEEE. The CDR3 spells CASSRPDRGNIQYF. The CDR3 region has the DNA TGTGCCAGCAGCCGACCTGACAGGGGGAACATTCAGTACTTC.

This rearrangement joins TRBV13 to TRBJ2-5; the D gene is possibly TRBD2 (5 bases). Matching the DNA end better, TRBJ2-7 makes the J call doubtful. This CDR3 contains 13 residues. The germline CDR1 and CDR2 sequences are PRHDT and FYEKMQ (reference sequence). CDR3 nucleotides: TGTGCCAGCAGCTCCATCGGAGGCTACGAGCAGTACTTC. It yields the protein CASSSIGGYEQYF.

The V and J genes are TRBV19 and TRBJ1-1; D is perhaps TRBD1 (6 bases). Germline lookup yields CDR1 LNHDA and CDR2 SQIVND (reference sequence). Trimming took off 6 bases at V and 5 bases at J, with 10 bases between the two ends. The CDR3 runs to 12 residues. CDR3 DNA: TGTGCCAGTAGCCTCAGGGGTACTGAAGCTTTCTTT. Its protein product is CASSLRGTEAFF.

This chain joins TRBV9 and TRBJ2-2; 8 bases are shared with TRBD2. Looked up from germline, CDR1 is SGDLS and CDR2 is YYNGEE. Germline trimming cut 0 bases from V and 4 bases from J; bases unmatched to any gene: 2. The CDR3 runs to 15 residues. The CDR3 DNA reads TGTGCCAGCAGCGTAGTCGGGGGGGGCACCGGGGAGCTGTTTTTT. Encoded protein: CASSVVGGGTGELFF.

CDR3 sequence: CASSYDRVEQFF. CDR3 bases: TGTGCCAGCAGTTATGACAGGGTTGAGCAGTTCTTC. V is TRBV2 and J is TRBJ2-1; TRBD1 matches at 7 bases. Germline loops: CDR1 SNHLY, CDR2 FYNNEI. The CDR3 has 12 amino acids. Trimming at V came to 5 bases and at J to 9 bases, leaving 4 bases not matched to a gene.

This clone has only a few counts. The CDR3 here is CASSERGLPSYEQYF. Here the CDR3 DNA reads TGTGCCAGCAGTGAACGCGGACTACCCTCCTACGAGCAGTACTTC. The V and J genes are TRBV6-1 and TRBJ2-7; possible D gene TRBD2, 6 bases. Germline assignment: CDR1 MNHNS and CDR2 SASEGT. Trimming left V 2 bases short and J 0 bases short, with 11 bases between. The CDR3 covers 15 residues.

CDR3 DNA: TGTGCCAGCAGTACACAGGGGAGGGAAAAACTGTTTTTT. It translates to CASSTQGREKLFF. The J gene is TRBJ1-4, the V gene TRBV27; the match to TRBD1 covers 7 bases. Germline V gene data show CDR1 as MNHEY and CDR2 as SMNVEV (reference sequence). There are 13 residues in the CDR3. V shed 5 bases and J 8 bases; nucleotides not matched to a gene: 5.